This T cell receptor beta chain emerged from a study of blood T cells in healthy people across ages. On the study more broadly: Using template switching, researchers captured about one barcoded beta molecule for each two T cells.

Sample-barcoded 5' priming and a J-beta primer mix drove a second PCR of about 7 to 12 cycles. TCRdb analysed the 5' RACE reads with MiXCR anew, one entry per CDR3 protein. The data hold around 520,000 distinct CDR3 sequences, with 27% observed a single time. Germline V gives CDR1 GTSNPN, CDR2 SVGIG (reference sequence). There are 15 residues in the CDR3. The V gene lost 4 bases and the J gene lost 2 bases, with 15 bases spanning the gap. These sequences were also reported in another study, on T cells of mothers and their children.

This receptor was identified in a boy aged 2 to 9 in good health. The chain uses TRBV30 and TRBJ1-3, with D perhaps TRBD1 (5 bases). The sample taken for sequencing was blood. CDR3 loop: CAWTPWSRAGNTIYF. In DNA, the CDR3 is TGTGCCTGGACCCCATGGTCCAGGGCTGGAAACACCATATATTTT.